Included here is one T cell receptor beta chain sequence, with context. The antigen remains unidentified. TCRdb keeps only in-frame clones here, not all; method: immunoSEQ multiplex PCR. The top ten clones hold approximately 0.13% of a sample with roughly 2.4 million clones, 90% to 96% of them seen once. The source of the sample is a study of shared clonotypes between healthy human individuals. Study details: Ranging from 18 to 49 in age, donors were two women and a few men. Per donor, three plates held CD4 naive cells, three held CD4 memory, two held CD8 naive and one held CD8 memory. Overall study results and limits: Sorted-subset sequencing, rarefaction showed, was incomplete despite large depth.

All donors qualified as healthy HIV-negative adults and had experienced no recent acute infections or vaccinations. The CDR3 consists of 13 residues. Per germline, CDR1 LNHDA and CDR2 SQIVND (reference sequence). Trimming cost V 7 bases and J 11 bases, with 19 bases left between them. The sample was naive CD4+ T cells sorted from blood. The subset here: CD45RA+ positively selected. The chain recombines TRBV19 with TRBJ2-3, with D possibly TRBD2 on 6 matching bases. This TCR derives from a man between 18 and 29 years old in good health. The CDR3 DNA follows: TGTGCCAGTACCCCGCTACCGGGACTTGAGCAGTATTTT. Its protein is CASTPLPGLEQYF.